This TCR beta chain was identified in a study of blood T cells in healthy people across ages. Study-level points and caveats: Both higher diversity and more naive CD4+ cells marked long-lived donors when set against aged donors. Because sorting was not performed, PBMCs prevented conclusive naive versus antigen-experienced comparison. The study found TCR beta diversity correlated strongly with naive T cell percentage.

Trimming cost V 4 bases and J 0 bases, with 16 bases left between them. Germline-derived CDR1 and CDR2 are SGDLS and YYNGEE. The CDR3 runs to 17 residues. About this clonotype: Its antigen remains unknown.

The authors ran a second PCR of about 7 to 12 cycles using a sample-barcoded 5' primer and a J-beta primer mix. TCRdb analysed the 5' RACE reads with MiXCR anew, one entry per CDR3 protein. The data contain roughly 1.4 million distinct CDR3 sequences, roughly 64% of them singletons. The sequenced material came from blood. The rearrangement joins TRBV9 to TRBJ2-2; possible D gene TRBD2, 5 bases. The source of this sequence is a man younger than 35 in good health. CDR3 DNA sequence: TGTGCCAGCAGCAAAACTTCTAGCTCTGCGAACACCGGGGAGCTGTTTTTT. Translating it yields CASSKTSSSANTGELFF.